The 22 T cell receptor beta chains presented below share a single source sample, sequenced in a study of T cell clones after liver transplantation. Using immunoSEQ multiplex PCR, the repertoire was profiled, and TCRdb retains in-frame clones only, with some absent. The sample yields over 70,000 clones, 80% seen once. Specimen: CD4+ T cells from blood, collected 12 months after liver transplant. The receptors originated from a human patient who received a liver transplant. Among the T cells, some may be from the graft donor.

The J gene is TRBJ1-2, the V gene TRBV30; D perhaps matches TRBD1 (5 bases). The length of the CDR3 is 13 residues. Trimming left V 1 base short and J 4 bases short, with 10 bases between. The germline V gene encodes CDR1 GTSNPN and CDR2 SVGIG (reference sequence). CDR3 in amino acids: CAWSDRGIYGYTF. In nucleotides, the CDR3 is TGTGCCTGGAGTGATAGGGGAATCTATGGCTACACCTTC.

In regard to this clone: This sample also contains other DNA sequences that code for the same CDR3. The CDR3 sequence: CASSGETGGTEAFF. The CDR3 nucleotides are TGCGCCAGCAGCGGAGAAACAGGGGGCACTGAAGCTTTCTTT. The chain employs TRBV5-1 and TRBJ1-1; 8 bases are a match to TRBD1. The germline CDR1 and CDR2 sequences are SGHRS and YFSETQ. The CDR3 has 14 amino acids. Trimming cost V 4 bases and J 4 bases; bases outside gene matches: 6.

The chain couples TRBV6-5 to TRBJ1-3; possibly TRBD1 for D (6 bases). Per the germline V gene, CDR1 is MNHEY and CDR2 is SVGAGI. V gave up 10 bases and J gave up 4 bases, with 14 bases separating them. This CDR3 has 13 residues. The CDR3 coding sequence is TGTGCCACCCGGGGGGCTTACGGAAACACCATATATTTT. The encoded protein is CATRGAYGNTIYF.

This clone showed up just a few times. The CDR3 nucleotides read TGTGCCAGCAGCTTAGGGCCCGAGGAGGGCAATGAGCAGTTCTTC. Its protein is CASSLGPEEGNEQFF. The V call is TRBV13, the J call TRBJ2-1; tentative D call: TRBD2 (6 bases). CDR3 size: 15 residues. Germline V gives CDR1 PRHDT, CDR2 FYEKMQ (reference sequence). The V end was cut by 0 bases, the J end by 6 bases, with 12 bases between.

This clone was recorded only once. Mismatch with germline at one junction end may stem from a read error. The CDR3 DNA sequence: TGTACCAGCAGTGAACAAGGGCATGGGGCCAACGTCCTGACTTTC. It translates to CTSSEQGHGANVLTF. This chain connects TRBV25-1 to TRBJ2-6; D unresolved. This CDR3 region has 15 residues. CDR1 and CDR2 (germline): MGHDK, SYGVNS.

The gene calls are TRBV11-3 and TRBJ2-1, with a possible D match to TRBD1 (5 bases). Germline values: CDR1 SGHNT, CDR2 YENEEA. V was pared by 5 bases and J by 5 bases, with 7 bases between. This CDR3 comprises 12 residues. DNA of the CDR3: TGTGCCAGCAGCAAAGGGGACAATGAGCAGTTCTTC. Its protein is CASSKGDNEQFF.

This chain links TRBV11-2 with TRBJ2-7; TRBD2 aligns across 9 bases. Germline assignment: CDR1 SGHAT and CDR2 FQNNGV. The CDR3 contains 15 residues. V dropped 11 bases and J dropped 6; count of bases not matched to a gene: 17. The CDR3 DNA is TGTGCCTCGCGACCCCTTAGCGGGAGTCGGGCCGAGCAGTACTTC. Its translation: CASRPLSGSRAEQYF.

The chain carries TRBV28 and TRBJ1-2; TRBD1 matches 12 bases. The J segment lost 14 bases and the V segment lost 4 bases, leaving 5 bases of the junction unmatched. The CDR3 runs to 12 residues. Germline values: CDR1 MDHEN, CDR2 SYDVKM. This CDR3 is CASSYGTGGCTF. In DNA form, the CDR3 reads TGTGCCAGCAGTTACGGGACAGGGGGCTGTACCTTC.

This clone was found once. The chain employs TRBV6-5 and TRBJ2-7, with D perhaps TRBD1 (6 bases). V lost 6 bases, J lost 2 bases, and 11 bases lay in between. CDR1 and CDR2 (germline): MNHEY, SVGAGI. The CDR3 is 13 residues long. CDR3 nucleotides: TGTGCCAGCAGCCCAGGGGCCCCCTACGAGCAGTACTTC. Its translation: CASSPGAPYEQYF.

This clone has a single count. The chain has TRBV18 and TRBJ2-6; D may be TRBD1 (6 bases). Germline values: CDR1 KGHSH, CDR2 LQKENI. The CDR3 loop spans 18 amino acids. Trimming stripped 3 bases from V and 0 bases from J, with 15 bases between. CDR3 residues: CASSPLAGQLSGANVLTF. CDR3 in DNA: TGTGCCAGCTCACCCCTAGCCGGACAGCTCTCTGGGGCCAACGTCCTGACTTTC.

The V gene is TRBV19, the J gene TRBJ2-3; D gene unclear. CDR3 length equals 15 residues. The ends were cut back, 5 bases at V and 1 base at J, with 13 bases in the middle. The germline gives CDR1 LNHDA, CDR2 SQIVND (reference sequence). DNA for the CDR3: TGTGCCAGTAGTCGATTGTCCTCGGGCACAGATACGCAGTATTTT. Its translation is CASSRLSSGTDTQYF.

The chain links TRBV5-1 to TRBJ2-7; D is possibly TRBD1 (6 bases). The CDR3 consists of 13 residues. The V and J ends lost 0 bases and 6 bases respectively, with 10 bases between them. Germline assignment: CDR1 SGHRS and CDR2 YFSETQ. The DNA for the CDR3 is TGCGCCAGCAGCTTGGGACAGGTCCCCGAGCAGTACTTC. Translated: CASSLGQVPEQYF.

The chain employs TRBV6-5 and TRBJ2-7; 11 nucleotides align to TRBD1. The CDR3 runs 15 residues. The germline CDR1 and CDR2 sequences are MNHEY and SVGAGI. V was pared by 4 bases and J by 2 bases, with 4 bases of the junction left unmatched. In nucleotides, the CDR3 is TGTGCCAGCAGTTCACCGGGACAGGGGGCCTACGAGCAGTACTTC. Its translation is CASSSPGQGAYEQYF.

This clone was detected once. V and J are TRBV19 and TRBJ2-5; D is unclear. This CDR3 has 11 amino acids. V lost 3 bases, J lost 5 bases, and 4 bases lay in between. Per germline, CDR1 LNHDA and CDR2 SQIVND (reference sequence). The CDR3: CASSIKETQYF. CDR3 nucleotides: TGTGCCAGTAGTATTAAGGAGACCCAGTACTTC.

The chain joins TRBV2 to TRBJ2-2; a weak D match, TRBD1 (5 bases). The CDR3 sequence is 14 residues long. The V and J ends lost 9 bases and 1 base respectively, with 12 bases between them. From germline, CDR1 is SNHLY and CDR2 FYNNEI. The CDR3 region is CASAGQGNTGELFF. The DNA for the CDR3 is TGTGCCAGTGCCGGGCAGGGGAACACCGGGGAGCTGTTTTTT.

The chain employs TRBV7-9 and TRBJ2-6; D is unclear. Germline V gene sequence: CDR1 SEHNR, CDR2 FQNEAQ (reference sequence). The CDR3 runs to 13 residues. V was cut by 8 bases and J by 4 bases, with 9 bases left in between. CDR3 bases: TGTGCCAGCGAGACGTCGGGGGCCAACGTCCTGACTTTC. This gives the protein CASETSGANVLTF.

V usage is TRBV19 and J usage is TRBJ2-7, with TRBD2 matching over 10 bases. CDR1 is LNHDA, CDR2 SQIVND, per germline (reference sequence). The J segment lost 0 bases and the V segment lost 6 bases, leaving 5 bases of the junction unmatched. The CDR3 has 15 residues. CDR3 sequence: CASRDGLAASYEQYF. The CDR3 DNA is TGTGCCAGTAGGGACGGACTAGCGGCCTCCTACGAGCAGTACTTC.

The V gene is TRBV18, the J gene TRBJ2-7; TRBD2 is a possible D gene (6 bases). In germline, CDR1 is KGHSH, CDR2 LQKENI. The V and J ends lost 3 bases and 4 bases respectively, with 13 bases between them. The CDR3 is made up of 14 amino acids. CDR3 region: CASSPKLALYEQYF. CDR3 nucleotide sequence: TGTGCCAGCTCACCTAAGCTAGCGCTGTACGAGCAGTACTTC. Together with reference TRBV18 and TRBJ2-7, the CDR3 gives the full variable domain: NAGVMQNPRHLVRRRGQEARLRCSPMKGHSHVYWYRQLPEEGLKFMVYLQKENIIDESGMPKERFSAEFPKEGPSILRIQQVVRGDSAAYFCASSPKLALYEQYFGPGTRLTVT.

The V gene is TRBV6-6, the J gene TRBJ2-7; 7 bases match TRBD1. Germline V lookup: CDR1 MNHNY, CDR2 SVGAGI (reference sequence). The CDR3 is 14 amino acids. V lost 0 bases, J lost 2 bases, and 1 base stayed unmatched. CDR3 nucleotides: TGTGCCAGCAGTTACTCTCAGGGGGCCTACGAGCAGTACTTC. Encoded protein: CASSYSQGAYEQYF.

This clone was found once. This chain joins TRBV5-1 and TRBJ1-4; 8 nucleotides align to TRBD1. CDR1 is SGHRS and CDR2 is YFSETQ in the germline V gene. This CDR3 is 14 amino acids long. V dropped 3 bases and J dropped 7; count of bases not matched to a gene: 5. The CDR3 DNA follows: TGCGCCAGCAGCTACGGACAGGGAGTTGAAAAACTGTTTTTT. Encoded protein: CASSYGQGVEKLFF.

The chain carries TRBV25-1 and TRBJ2-1, with 9 positions matching TRBD1. V shed 4 bases, J shed 7 bases, and the junction held 11 bases outside the gene matches. The V gene's germline CDR1 is MGHDK and CDR2 SYGVNS. This CDR3 is built from 16 residues. Here the CDR3 DNA reads TGTGCCAGCAGTGTCGGACAGGGGCGAAGAAGTAATGAGCAGTTCTTC. It codes for CASSVGQGRRSNEQFF.

This rearrangement joins TRBV5-1 to TRBJ2-3, with 9 positions matching TRBD2. The V and J ends lost 0 bases and 0 bases, in that order; junction bases with no gene match: 14. The CDR3 runs 20 residues. Germline V gene data show CDR1 as SGHRS and CDR2 as YFSETQ. CDR3 amino acids: CASSLVPGGRARTSTDTQYF. In DNA form, the CDR3 reads TGCGCCAGCAGCTTGGTCCCGGGCGGGAGGGCACGGACTAGCACAGATACGCAGTATTTT.